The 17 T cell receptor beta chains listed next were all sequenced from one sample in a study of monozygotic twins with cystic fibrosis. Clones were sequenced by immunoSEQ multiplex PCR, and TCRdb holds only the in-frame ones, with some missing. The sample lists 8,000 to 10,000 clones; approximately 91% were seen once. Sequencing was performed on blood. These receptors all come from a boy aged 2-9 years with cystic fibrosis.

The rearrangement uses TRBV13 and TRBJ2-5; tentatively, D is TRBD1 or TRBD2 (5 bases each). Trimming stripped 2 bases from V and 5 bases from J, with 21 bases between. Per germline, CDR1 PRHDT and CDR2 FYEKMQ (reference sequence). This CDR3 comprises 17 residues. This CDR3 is CASSLQGPWFHWETQYF. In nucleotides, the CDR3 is TGTGCCAGCAGCTTACAGGGACCATGGTTTCACTGGGAGACCCAGTACTTC.

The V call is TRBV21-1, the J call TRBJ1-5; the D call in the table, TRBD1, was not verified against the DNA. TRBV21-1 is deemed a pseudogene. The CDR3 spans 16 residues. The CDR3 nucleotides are TGTGCCAGCAACCTTTTGGGGGACAGGTGTCATCAGCCCCAGCATTTT. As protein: CASNLLGDRCHQPQHF.

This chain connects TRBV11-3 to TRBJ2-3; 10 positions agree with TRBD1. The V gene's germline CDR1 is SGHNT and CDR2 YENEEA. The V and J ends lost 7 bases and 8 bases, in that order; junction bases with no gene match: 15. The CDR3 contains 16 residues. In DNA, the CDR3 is TGTGCCAGCACCCAACCCGGACAGGGGGGGAGGGGTACGCAGTATTTT. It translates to CASTQPGQGGRGTQYF.

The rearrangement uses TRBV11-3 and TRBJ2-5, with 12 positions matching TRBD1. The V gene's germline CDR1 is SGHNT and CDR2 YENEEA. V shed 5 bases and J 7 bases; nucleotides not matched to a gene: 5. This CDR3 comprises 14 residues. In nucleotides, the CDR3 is TGTGCCAGCAGCCGTGGGACAGGGGGCTTGACCCAGTACTTC. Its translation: CASSRGTGGLTQYF.

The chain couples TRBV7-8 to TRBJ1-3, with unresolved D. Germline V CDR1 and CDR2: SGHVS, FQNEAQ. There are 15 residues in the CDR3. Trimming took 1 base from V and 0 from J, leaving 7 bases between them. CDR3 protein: CASSLGANSGNTIYF. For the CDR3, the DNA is TGTGCCAGCAGCTTAGGGGCCAACTCTGGAAACACCATATATTTT.

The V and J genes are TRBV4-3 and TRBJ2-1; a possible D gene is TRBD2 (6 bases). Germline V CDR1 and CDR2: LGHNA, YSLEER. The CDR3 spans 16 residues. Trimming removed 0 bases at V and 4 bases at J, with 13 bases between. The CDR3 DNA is TGCGCCAGCAGCCAAGACTGGCGGGGCACTTACAATGAGCAGTTCTTC. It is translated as CASSQDWRGTYNEQFF.

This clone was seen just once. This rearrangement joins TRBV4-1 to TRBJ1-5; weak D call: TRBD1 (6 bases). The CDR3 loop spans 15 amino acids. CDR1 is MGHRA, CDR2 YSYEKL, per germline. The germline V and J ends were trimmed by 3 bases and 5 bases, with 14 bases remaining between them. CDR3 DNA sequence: TGCGCCAGCAGCCATCCGGGACATCGGGATCAGCCCCAGCATTTT. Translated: CASSHPGHRDQPQHF.

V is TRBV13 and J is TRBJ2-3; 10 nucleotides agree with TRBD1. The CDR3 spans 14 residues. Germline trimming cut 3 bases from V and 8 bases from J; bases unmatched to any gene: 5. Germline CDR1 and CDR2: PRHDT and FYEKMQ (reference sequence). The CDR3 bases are TGTGCCAGCAGCTTCGACAGGGGGCGAGGTACGCAGTATTTT. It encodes CASSFDRGRGTQYF. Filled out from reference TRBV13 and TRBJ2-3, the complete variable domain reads AAGVIQSPRHLIKEKRETATLKCYPIPRHDTVYWYQQGPGQDPQFLISFYEKMQSDKGSIPDRFSAQQFSDYHSELNMSSLELGDSALYFCASSFDRGRGTQYFGPGTRLTVL.

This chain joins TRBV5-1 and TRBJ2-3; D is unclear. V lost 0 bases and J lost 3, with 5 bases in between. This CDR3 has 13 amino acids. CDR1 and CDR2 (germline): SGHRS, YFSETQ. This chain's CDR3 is CASSLGGTDTQYF. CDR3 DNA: TGCGCCAGCAGCTTGGGTGGAACAGATACGCAGTATTTT.

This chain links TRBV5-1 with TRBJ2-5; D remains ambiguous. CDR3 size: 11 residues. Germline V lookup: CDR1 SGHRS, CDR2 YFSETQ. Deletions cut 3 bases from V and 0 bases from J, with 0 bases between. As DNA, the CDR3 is TGCGCCAGCAGCTACCAAGAGACCCAGTACTTC. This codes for CASSYQETQYF.

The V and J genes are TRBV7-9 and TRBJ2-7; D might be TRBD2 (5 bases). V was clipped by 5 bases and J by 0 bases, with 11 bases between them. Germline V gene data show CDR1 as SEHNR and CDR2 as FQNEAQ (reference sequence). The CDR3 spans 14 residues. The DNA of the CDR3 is TGTGCCAGCAGCCCCGGACTCCCCTCCTACGAGCAGTACGTC. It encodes CASSPGLPSYEQYV.

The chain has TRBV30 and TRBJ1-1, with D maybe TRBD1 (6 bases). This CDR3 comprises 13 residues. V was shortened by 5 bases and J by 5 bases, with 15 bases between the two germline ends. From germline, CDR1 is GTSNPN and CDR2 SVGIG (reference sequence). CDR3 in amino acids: CAWGEFQGTEAFF. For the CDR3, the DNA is TGTGCCTGGGGCGAATTCCAGGGGACTGAAGCTTTCTTT.

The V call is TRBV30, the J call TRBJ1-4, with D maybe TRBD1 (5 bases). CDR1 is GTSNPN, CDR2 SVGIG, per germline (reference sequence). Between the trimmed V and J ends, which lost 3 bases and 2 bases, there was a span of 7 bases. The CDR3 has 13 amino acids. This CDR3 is CAWRGTTNEKLFF. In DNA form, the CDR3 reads TGTGCCTGGAGGGGGACCACTAATGAAAAACTGTTTTTT.

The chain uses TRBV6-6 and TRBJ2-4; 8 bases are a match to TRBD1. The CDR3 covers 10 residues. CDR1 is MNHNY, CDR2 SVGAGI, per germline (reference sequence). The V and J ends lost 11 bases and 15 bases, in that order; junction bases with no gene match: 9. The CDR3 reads CAGGQGPLYF. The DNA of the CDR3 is TGTGCCGGAGGACAGGGCCCTCTGTACTTC.

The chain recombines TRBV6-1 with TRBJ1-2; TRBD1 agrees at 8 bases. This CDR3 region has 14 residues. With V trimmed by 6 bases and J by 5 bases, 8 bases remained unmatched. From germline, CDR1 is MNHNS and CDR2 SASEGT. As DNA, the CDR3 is TGTGCCAGCAGCCCCGGGACAGGTATTTATGGCTACACCTTC. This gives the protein CASSPGTGIYGYTF.

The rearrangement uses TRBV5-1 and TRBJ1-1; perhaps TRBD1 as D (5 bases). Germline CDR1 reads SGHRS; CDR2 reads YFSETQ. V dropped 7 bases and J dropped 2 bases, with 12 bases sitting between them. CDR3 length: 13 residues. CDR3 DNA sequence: TGCGCCAGCGTCGGGGGGGTAAACACTGAAGCTTTCTTT. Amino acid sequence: CASVGGVNTEAFF.

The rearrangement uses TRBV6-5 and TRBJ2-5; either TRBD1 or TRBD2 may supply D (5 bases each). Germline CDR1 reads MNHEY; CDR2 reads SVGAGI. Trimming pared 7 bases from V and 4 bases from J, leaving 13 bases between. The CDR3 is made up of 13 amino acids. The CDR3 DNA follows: TGTGCCAGCAAGAGGGGCCGGGGAGAGACCCAGTACTTC. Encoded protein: CASKRGRGETQYF.